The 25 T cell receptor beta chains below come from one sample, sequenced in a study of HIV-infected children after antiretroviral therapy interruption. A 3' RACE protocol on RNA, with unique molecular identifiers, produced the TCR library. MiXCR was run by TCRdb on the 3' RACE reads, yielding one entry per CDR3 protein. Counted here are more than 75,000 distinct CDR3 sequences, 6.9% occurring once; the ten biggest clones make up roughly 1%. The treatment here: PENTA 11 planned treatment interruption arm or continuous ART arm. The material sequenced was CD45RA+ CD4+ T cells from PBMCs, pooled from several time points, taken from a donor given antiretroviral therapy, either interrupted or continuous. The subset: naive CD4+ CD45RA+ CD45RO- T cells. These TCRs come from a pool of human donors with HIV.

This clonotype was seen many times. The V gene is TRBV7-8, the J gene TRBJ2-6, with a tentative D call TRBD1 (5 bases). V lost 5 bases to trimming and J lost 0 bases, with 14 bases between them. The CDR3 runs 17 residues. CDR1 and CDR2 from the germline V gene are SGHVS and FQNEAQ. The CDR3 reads CASSPYKTVSGANVLTF. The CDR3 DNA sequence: TGTGCCAGCAGCCCCTATAAGACAGTCTCTGGGGCCAACGTCCTGACTTTC.

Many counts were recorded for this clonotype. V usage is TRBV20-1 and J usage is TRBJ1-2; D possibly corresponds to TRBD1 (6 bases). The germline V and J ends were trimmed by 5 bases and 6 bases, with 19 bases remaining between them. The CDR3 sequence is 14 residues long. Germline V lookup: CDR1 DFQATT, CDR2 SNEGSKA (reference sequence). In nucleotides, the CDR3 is TGCAGTGCTTCATCCCCAGGGGCCGCCGATGGCTACACCTTC. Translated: CSASSPGAADGYTF.

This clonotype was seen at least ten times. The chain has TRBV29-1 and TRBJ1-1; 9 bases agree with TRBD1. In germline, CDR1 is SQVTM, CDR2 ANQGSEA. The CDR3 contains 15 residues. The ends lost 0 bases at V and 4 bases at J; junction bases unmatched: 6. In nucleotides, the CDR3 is TGCAGCGTTGAAGACAGCACAGGGGGCTTCACTGAAGCTTTCTTT. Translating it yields CSVEDSTGGFTEAFF.

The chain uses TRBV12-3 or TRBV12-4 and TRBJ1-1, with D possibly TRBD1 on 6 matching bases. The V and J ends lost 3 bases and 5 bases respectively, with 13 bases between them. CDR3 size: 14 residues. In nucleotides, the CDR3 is TGTGCCAGCAGTTTTGGGGGGCTAGGGACTGAAGCTTTCTTT. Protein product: CASSFGGLGTEAFF.

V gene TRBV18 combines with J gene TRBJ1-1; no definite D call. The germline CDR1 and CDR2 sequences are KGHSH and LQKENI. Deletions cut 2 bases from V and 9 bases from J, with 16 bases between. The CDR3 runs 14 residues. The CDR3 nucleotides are TGTGCCAGCTCACCAAGGGAGAACAGCGAACAAGCTTTCTTT. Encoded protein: CASSPRENSEQAFF.

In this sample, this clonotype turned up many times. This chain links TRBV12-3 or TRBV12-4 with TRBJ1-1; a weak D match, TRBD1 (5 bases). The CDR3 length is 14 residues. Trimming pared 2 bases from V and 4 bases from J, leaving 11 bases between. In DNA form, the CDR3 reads TGTGCCAGCAGTTTAACCTTGGGGCCCACTGAAGCTTTCTTT. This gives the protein CASSLTLGPTEAFF.

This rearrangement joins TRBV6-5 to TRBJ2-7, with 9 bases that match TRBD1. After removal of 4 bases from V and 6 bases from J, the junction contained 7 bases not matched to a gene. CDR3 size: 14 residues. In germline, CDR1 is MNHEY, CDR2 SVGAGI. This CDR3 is CASSLGQGGSEQYF. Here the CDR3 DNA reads TGTGCCAGCAGTTTGGGACAGGGTGGGAGCGAGCAGTACTTC.

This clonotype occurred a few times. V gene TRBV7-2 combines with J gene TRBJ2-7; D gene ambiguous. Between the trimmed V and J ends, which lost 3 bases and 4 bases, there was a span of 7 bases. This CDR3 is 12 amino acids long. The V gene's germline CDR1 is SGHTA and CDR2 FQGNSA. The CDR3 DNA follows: TGTGCCAGCAGCTTTAGAGAGTACGAGCAGTACTTC. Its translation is CASSFREYEQYF.

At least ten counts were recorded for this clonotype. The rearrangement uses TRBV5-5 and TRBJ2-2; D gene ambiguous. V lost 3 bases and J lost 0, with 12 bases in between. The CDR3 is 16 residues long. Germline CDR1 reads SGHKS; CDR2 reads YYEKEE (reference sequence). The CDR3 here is CASSYGRRSNTGELFF. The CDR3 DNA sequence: TGTGCCAGCAGCTATGGCAGGCGTTCGAACACCGGGGAGCTGTTTTTT.

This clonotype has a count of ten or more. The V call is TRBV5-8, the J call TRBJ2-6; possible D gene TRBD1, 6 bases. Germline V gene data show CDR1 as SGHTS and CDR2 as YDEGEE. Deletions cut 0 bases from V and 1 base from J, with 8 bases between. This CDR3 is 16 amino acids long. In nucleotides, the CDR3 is TGTGCCAGCAGCTTGGACAGGGTGTCTGGGGCCAACGTCCTGACTTTC. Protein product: CASSLDRVSGANVLTF. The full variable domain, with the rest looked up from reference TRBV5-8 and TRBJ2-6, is EAGVTQSPTHLIKTRGQQATLRCSPISGHTSVYWYQQALGLGLQFLLWYDEGEERNRGNFPPRFSGRQFPNYSSELNVNALELEDSALYLCASSLDRVSGANVLTFGAGSRLTVL.

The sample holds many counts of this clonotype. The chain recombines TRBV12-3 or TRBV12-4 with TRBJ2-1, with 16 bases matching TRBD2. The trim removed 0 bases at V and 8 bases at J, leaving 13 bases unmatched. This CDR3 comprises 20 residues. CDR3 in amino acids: CASSLARRGLAGGRNYEQFF. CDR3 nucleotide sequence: TGTGCCAGCAGTTTAGCGCGAAGGGGACTAGCGGGGGGGCGGAACTATGAGCAGTTCTTC.

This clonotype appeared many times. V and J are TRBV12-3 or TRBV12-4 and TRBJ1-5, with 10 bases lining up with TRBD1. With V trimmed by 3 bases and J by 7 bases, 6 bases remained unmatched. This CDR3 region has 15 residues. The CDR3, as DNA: TGTGCCAGCAGTTTCGAGACAGGGGGCCGGCAGCCCCAGCATTTT. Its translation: CASSFETGGRQPQHF.

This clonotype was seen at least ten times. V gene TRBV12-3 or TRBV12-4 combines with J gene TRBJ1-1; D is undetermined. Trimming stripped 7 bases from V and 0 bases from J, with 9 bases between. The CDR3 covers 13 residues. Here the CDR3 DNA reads TGTGCCAGCACCCCCGGGATGAACACTGAAGCTTTCTTT. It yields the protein CASTPGMNTEAFF.

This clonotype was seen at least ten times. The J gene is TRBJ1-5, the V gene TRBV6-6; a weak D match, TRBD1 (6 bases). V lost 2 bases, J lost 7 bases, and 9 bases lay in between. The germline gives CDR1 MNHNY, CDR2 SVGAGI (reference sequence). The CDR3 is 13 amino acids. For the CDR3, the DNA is TGTGCCAGCAGTTACGGGGGGGGCCAGCCCCAGCATTTT. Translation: CASSYGGGQPQHF.

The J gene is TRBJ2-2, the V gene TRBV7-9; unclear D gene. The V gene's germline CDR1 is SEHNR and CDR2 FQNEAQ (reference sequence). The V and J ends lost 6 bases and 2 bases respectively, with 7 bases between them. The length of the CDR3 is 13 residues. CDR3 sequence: CASSSDNTGELFF. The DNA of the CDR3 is TGTGCCAGCAGTTCCGACAACACCGGGGAGCTGTTTTTT.

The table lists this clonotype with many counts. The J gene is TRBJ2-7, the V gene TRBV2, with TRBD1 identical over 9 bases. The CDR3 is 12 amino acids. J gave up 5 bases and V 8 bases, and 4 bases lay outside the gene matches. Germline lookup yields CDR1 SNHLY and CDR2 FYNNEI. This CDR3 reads CASVRDRDEQYF. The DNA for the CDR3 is TGTGCCAGCGTCCGGGACAGGGACGAGCAGTACTTC.

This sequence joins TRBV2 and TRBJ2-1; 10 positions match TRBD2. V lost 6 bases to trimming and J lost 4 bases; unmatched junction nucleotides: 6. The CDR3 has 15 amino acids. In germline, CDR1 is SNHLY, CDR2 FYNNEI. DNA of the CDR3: TGTGCCAGCAGGACAACTAGCGGGGAGTACAATGAGCAGTTCTTC. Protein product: CASRTTSGEYNEQFF.

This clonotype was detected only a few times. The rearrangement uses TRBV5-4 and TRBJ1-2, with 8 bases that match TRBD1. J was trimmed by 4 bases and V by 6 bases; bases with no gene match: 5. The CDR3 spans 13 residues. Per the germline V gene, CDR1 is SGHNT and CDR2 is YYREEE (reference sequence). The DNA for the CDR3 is TGTGCCAGCACCACCGGGACAGGCTATGGCTACACCTTC. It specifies CASTTGTGYGYTF.

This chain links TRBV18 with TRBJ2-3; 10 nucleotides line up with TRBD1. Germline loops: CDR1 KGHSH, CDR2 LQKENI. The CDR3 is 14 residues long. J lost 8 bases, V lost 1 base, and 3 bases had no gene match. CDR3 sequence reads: CASSPQGQGFTQYF. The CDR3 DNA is TGTGCCAGCTCACCACAGGGACAGGGGTTTACGCAGTATTTT. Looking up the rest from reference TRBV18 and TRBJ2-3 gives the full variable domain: NAGVMQNPRHLVRRRGQEARLRCSPMKGHSHVYWYRQLPEEGLKFMVYLQKENIIDESGMPKERFSAEFPKEGPSILRIQQVVRGDSAAYFCASSPQGQGFTQYFGPGTRLTVL.

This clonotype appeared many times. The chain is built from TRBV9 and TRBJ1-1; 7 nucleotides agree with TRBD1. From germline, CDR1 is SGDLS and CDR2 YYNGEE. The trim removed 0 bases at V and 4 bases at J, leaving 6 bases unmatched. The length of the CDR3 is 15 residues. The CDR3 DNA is TGTGCCAGCAGCGTAGACCCAGGGGGATTCACTGAAGCTTTCTTT. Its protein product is CASSVDPGGFTEAFF.

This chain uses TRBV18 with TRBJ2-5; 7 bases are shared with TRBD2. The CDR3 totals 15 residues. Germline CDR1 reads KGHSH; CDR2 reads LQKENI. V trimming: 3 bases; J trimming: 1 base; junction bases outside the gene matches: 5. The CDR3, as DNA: TGTGCCAGCTCACCTGGCAGCGGGGCCCAAGAGACCCAGTACTTC. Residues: CASSPGSGAQETQYF.

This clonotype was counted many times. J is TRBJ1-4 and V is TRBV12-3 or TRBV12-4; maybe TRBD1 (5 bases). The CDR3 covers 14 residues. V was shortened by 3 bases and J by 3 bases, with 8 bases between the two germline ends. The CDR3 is CASSFVGANEKLFF. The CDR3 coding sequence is TGTGCCAGCAGTTTTGTAGGGGCTAATGAAAAACTGTTTTTT.

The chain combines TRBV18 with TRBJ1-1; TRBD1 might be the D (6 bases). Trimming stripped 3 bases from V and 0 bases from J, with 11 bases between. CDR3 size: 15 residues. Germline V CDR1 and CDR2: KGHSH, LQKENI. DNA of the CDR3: TGTGCCAGCTCACCTTCGGACAGAATGAACACTGAAGCTTTCTTT. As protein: CASSPSDRMNTEAFF.

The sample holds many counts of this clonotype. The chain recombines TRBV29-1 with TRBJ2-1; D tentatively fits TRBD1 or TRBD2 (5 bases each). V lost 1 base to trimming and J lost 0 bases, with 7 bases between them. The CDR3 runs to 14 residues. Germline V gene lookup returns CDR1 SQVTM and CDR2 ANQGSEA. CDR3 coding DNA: TGCAGCGTTGAAGGGGGGAGCTCCTACAATGAGCAGTTCTTC. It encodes CSVEGGSSYNEQFF.

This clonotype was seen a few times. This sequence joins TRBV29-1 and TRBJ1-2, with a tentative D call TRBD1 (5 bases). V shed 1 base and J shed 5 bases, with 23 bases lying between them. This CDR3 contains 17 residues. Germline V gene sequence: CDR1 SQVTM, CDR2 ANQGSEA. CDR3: CSVEARTRSGHTYGYTF. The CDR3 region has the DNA TGCAGCGTTGAAGCCAGGACACGTTCAGGGCACACTTATGGCTACACCTTC.